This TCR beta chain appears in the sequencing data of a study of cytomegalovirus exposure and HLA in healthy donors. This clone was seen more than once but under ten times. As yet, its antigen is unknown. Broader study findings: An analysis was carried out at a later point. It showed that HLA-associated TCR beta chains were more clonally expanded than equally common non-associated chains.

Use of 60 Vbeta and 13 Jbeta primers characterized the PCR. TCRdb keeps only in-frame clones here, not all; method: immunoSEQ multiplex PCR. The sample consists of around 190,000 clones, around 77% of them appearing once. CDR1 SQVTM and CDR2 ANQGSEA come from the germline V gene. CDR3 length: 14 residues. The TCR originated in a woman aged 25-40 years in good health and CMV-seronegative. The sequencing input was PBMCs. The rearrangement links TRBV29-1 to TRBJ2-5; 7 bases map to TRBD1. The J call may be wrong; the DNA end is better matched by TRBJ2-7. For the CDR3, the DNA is TGCAGCAGTGGGAGAGGGGACAGAATCTACGAGCAGTACTTC. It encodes CSSGRGDRIYEQYF.